A single sample gave rise to the 19 T cell receptor beta chains below, sequenced in a study of patients and donors after allogeneic stem cell transplantation. TCRdb processed the RT-PCR reads anew with MiXCR; each CDR3 protein has one entry. The sample includes hundreds of thousands of distinct CDR3 sequences, less than 15% seen only once; the top ten take around 10%. Sequencing was carried out using blood, either unsorted or a sorted T cell fraction (not recorded which). Receptors originate from a human donor who was either an allogeneic HSCT recipient or a stem cell or donor lymphocyte infusion donor (not recorded which). It is not recorded whose cells these are; they may come from a transplant donor.

The sample holds many counts of this clonotype. V is TRBV20-1 and J is TRBJ1-5, with TRBD1 identical over 9 bases. Germline assignment: CDR1 DFQATT and CDR2 SNEGSKA (reference sequence). The junction had 8 bases not matched to a gene; V was cut back by 0 bases and J by 2 bases. The CDR3 contains 17 residues. The CDR3 reads CSARELQGAFGNQPQHF. The CDR3 nucleotides read TGCAGTGCTAGAGAGTTACAGGGGGCTTTTGGCAATCAGCCCCAGCATTTT.

The chain carries TRBV5-6 and TRBJ1-1; D might be TRBD1 (5 bases). Germline values: CDR1 SGHDT, CDR2 YYEEEE. V shed 3 bases and J shed 5 bases, with 17 bases lying between them. The CDR3 extends over 15 amino acids. The chain's CDR3 is CASSSITAEGTEAFF. In DNA form, the CDR3 reads TGTGCCAGCAGCTCGATAACCGCGGAGGGGACTGAAGCTTTCTTT.

Many counts were recorded for this clonotype. J is TRBJ2-2 and V is TRBV7-2; D is perhaps TRBD2 (6 bases). Per the germline V gene, CDR1 is SGHTA and CDR2 is FQGNSA. Trimming removed 5 bases at V and 0 bases at J, with 10 bases between. The CDR3 is 15 amino acids. The CDR3 DNA follows: TGTGCCAGCAGCAGGGCGGGGTCGAACACCGGGGAGCTGTTTTTT. It translates to CASSRAGSNTGELFF. Full variable domain (outside the CDR3, taken from reference TRBV7-2 and TRBJ2-2): GAGVSQSPSNKVTEKGKDVELRCDPISGHTALYWYRQSLGQGLEFLIYFQGNSAPDKSGLPSDRFSAERTGGSVSTLTIQRTQQEDSAVYLCASSRAGSNTGELFFGEGSRLTVL.

This clonotype was detected a few times. J is TRBJ2-3 and V is TRBV28, with a possible D match to TRBD2 (5 bases). V was pared by 4 bases and J by 2 bases, with 13 bases between. Germline CDR1 reads MDHEN; CDR2 reads SYDVKM. This CDR3 region has 15 residues. CDR3 amino acids: CASSSSGIFTDTQYF. The CDR3 DNA follows: TGTGCCAGCAGTTCCTCGGGAATATTCACAGATACGCAGTATTTT.

The rearrangement joins TRBV6-1 to TRBJ2-1; 7 bases align to TRBD1. Germline V gene data show CDR1 as MNHNS and CDR2 as SASEGT. This CDR3 is 14 amino acids long. The V segment lost 7 bases and the J segment 1 base; nucleotides outside the gene matches: 4. The CDR3 loop reads CASTVTGSYNEQFF. The CDR3 DNA reads as TGTGCCAGCACCGTGACAGGGTCCTACAATGAGCAGTTCTTC.

V usage is TRBV10-3 and J usage is TRBJ1-6; no definite D call. V lost 10 bases, J lost 7 bases, and 11 bases lay in between. The CDR3 runs 12 residues. In germline, CDR1 is ENHRY, CDR2 SYGVKD. The CDR3 nucleotides read TGTGCCAGCCGGGCGGTAAATTCACCCCTCCACTTT. This encodes CASRAVNSPLHF.

Note on this clonotype: A junction end diverges from the germline sequence, so it may reflect a read error. The rearrangement uses TRBV27 and TRBJ1-5; D is possibly TRBD1 (5 bases). The CDR3 sequence is 15 residues long. Germline-derived CDR1 and CDR2 are MNHEY and SMNVEV (reference sequence). The DNA for the CDR3 is TGTGCCATCAGTTCCGCAGGGTTTGGCAATCAGCCCCAGCATTTT. This codes for CAISSAGFGNQPQHF.

Ten or more counts support this clonotype. The chain carries TRBV20-1 and TRBJ1-4; 9 bases fit TRBD1. The CDR3 spans 13 residues. CDR1 is DFQATT and CDR2 is SNEGSKA in the germline V gene (reference sequence). V was pared by 6 bases and J by 3 bases, with 2 bases of the junction left unmatched. Here the CDR3 reads CSAGQGSNEKLFF. CDR3 DNA: TGCAGTGCGGGACAGGGATCTAATGAAAAACTGTTTTTT.

Ten or more counts support this clonotype. V is TRBV5-1 and J is TRBJ1-4, with TRBD1 as a possible D gene (5 bases). CDR1 is SGHRS and CDR2 is YFSETQ in the germline V gene. This CDR3 is 15 amino acids long. Trimming took off 3 bases at V and 8 bases at J, with 17 bases between the two ends. The CDR3 DNA reads as TGCGCCAGCAGCTCTACCACCACAGGAACCGAAAAACTGTTTTTT. It is translated as CASSSTTTGTEKLFF.

The chain employs TRBV27 and TRBJ1-2; tentative D call: TRBD1 (5 bases). V lost 5 bases and J lost 3, with 10 bases in between. Germline CDR1 MNHEY, CDR2 SMNVEV (reference sequence). The CDR3 length is 13 residues. In DNA form, the CDR3 reads TGTGCCAGCAGTCCGACAGCTTACTATGGCTACACCTTC. Translation: CASSPTAYYGYTF.

The chain is built from TRBV9 and TRBJ2-1; TRBD1 agrees at 9 bases. The junction had 6 bases not matched to a gene; V was cut back by 3 bases and J by 5 bases. This CDR3 spans 15 amino acids. CDR1 is SGDLS, CDR2 YYNGEE, per germline. CDR3 in amino acids: CASSEQGQGNNEQFF. The CDR3 nucleotides are TGTGCCAGCAGCGAGCAGGGACAGGGAAACAATGAGCAGTTCTTC.

This clonotype has a count of ten or more. The gene calls are TRBV9 and TRBJ2-3; 11 nucleotides align to TRBD2. The V segment lost 2 bases and the J segment 5 bases; nucleotides outside the gene matches: 4. The CDR3 runs to 15 residues. Germline lookup yields CDR1 SGDLS and CDR2 YYNGEE. The CDR3 here is CASSVTSGIIDTQYF. The CDR3 bases are TGTGCCAGCAGCGTGACTAGCGGGATAATAGATACGCAGTATTTT.

This chain links TRBV3-1 with TRBJ2-7; 7 nucleotides agree with TRBD2. CDR3 length: 15 residues. CDR1 is LGHDT and CDR2 is YNNKEL in the germline V gene (reference sequence). J gave up 7 bases and V 0 bases, and 9 bases lay outside the gene matches. Here the CDR3 reads CASSQDTTSRREQYF. CDR3 DNA: TGTGCCAGCAGCCAAGATACGACTAGCAGGAGGGAGCAGTACTTC.

The table lists this clonotype with many counts. This sequence joins TRBV7-2 and TRBJ2-5; possible D gene TRBD2, 6 bases. CDR1 is SGHTA, CDR2 FQGNSA, per germline. The CDR3 loop spans 16 amino acids. Trimming took 1 base from V and 3 from J, leaving 15 bases between them. The CDR3 coding sequence is TGTGCCAGCAGCTTAGTAAGAGCTAGCGTGGAAGAGACCCAGTACTTC. Its translation: CASSLVRASVEETQYF.

This clonotype was detected a few times. This chain joins TRBV5-1 and TRBJ1-1; D is unclear. Per germline, CDR1 SGHRS and CDR2 YFSETQ. The CDR3 has 14 residues. The V end was cut by 0 bases, the J end by 0 bases, with 6 bases between. For the CDR3, the DNA is TGCGCCAGCAGCTTGGACACTTTGAACACTGAAGCTTTCTTT. Protein product: CASSLDTLNTEAFF.

This clonotype came up a few times. The chain links TRBV6-4 to TRBJ2-5, with 9 bases that match TRBD1. J gave up 5 bases and V 3 bases, and 7 bases lay outside the gene matches. Germline values: CDR1 MRHNA, CDR2 SNTAGT. CDR3 length equals 15 residues. This chain's CDR3 is CASSEQGADGETQYF. DNA of the CDR3: TGTGCCAGCAGTGAACAGGGGGCAGACGGGGAGACCCAGTACTTC.

In its sample, this clonotype was seen a few times. V gene TRBV20-1 combines with J gene TRBJ2-7; 8 bases are a match to TRBD1. V shed 0 bases and J 1 base; nucleotides not matched to a gene: 17. Germline CDR1 DFQATT, CDR2 SNEGSKA (reference sequence). There are 19 residues in the CDR3. The DNA for the CDR3 is TGCAGTGCTAGAGATTTGGGAGTCGGACAGGGAGGTTGGTCCTACGAGCAGTACTTC. Translation gives CSARDLGVGQGGWSYEQYF.

In its sample, this clonotype was seen a few times. The V call is TRBV3-1, the J call TRBJ2-4; D may be TRBD1 (6 bases). CDR3 length: 12 amino acids. Trimming took 1 base from V and 13 from J, leaving 11 bases between them. Germline values: CDR1 LGHDT, CDR2 YNNKEL (reference sequence). The DNA for the CDR3 is TGTGCCAGCAGCCAAGTCTCGGACAGCCAGTACTTC. It translates to CASSQVSDSQYF.

This clonotype was found a few times. This chain connects TRBV20-1 to TRBJ2-3, with TRBD2 matching over 7 bases. Germline values: CDR1 DFQATT, CDR2 SNEGSKA (reference sequence). V gave up 2 bases and J gave up 1 base; unmatched junction bases: 12. The CDR3 has 17 amino acids. The CDR3 reads CSARTDRASGRTDTQYF. CDR3 coding DNA: TGCAGTGCTAGAACCGATCGGGCTAGCGGACGCACAGATACGCAGTATTTT.